The entry below describes one T cell receptor (beta chain). Cohort assignment relied on participant-reported clinical history. People in the exposed group encountered a COVID-19 case within 2 weeks before entering the study. Profiling relied on immunoSEQ multiplex PCR, and the TCRdb table lists in-frame clones only, not all of them. This table has some 270,000 clones, around 93% appearing once. This sample was included in a study of blood T cell repertoires in COVID-19. Study overall: Sample material is recorded as cDNA or gDNA derived from T cells, B-cell-depleted T cells, or PBMCs.

This TCR was recovered from a man in his forties who had been exposed to COVID-19. The sample was PBMCs or T cells enriched from blood (not recorded which).

This CDR3 reads CASMWQNTEAFF. The CDR3 DNA reads TGTGCCAGCATGTGGCAGAACACTGAAGCTTTCTTT. The chain links TRBV6-5 to TRBJ1-1; no reliable D call. CDR1 is MNHEY and CDR2 is SVGAGI in the germline V gene. With 7 bases removed from V and 1 base from J, the gap between germline ends came to 7 bases. The CDR3 totals 12 residues.